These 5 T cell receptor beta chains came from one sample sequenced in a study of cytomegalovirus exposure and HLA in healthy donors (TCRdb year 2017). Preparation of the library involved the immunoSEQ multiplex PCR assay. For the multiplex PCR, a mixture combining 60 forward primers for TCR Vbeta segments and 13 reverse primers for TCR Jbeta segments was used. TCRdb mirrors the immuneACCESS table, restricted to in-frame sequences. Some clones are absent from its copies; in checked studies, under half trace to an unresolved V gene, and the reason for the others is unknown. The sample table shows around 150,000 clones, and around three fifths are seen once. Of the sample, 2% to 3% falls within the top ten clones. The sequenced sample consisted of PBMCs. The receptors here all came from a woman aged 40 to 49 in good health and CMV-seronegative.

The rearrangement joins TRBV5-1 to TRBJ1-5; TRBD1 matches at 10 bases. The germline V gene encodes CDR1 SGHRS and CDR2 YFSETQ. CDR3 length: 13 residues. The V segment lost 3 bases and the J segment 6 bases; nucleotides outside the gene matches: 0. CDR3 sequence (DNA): TGCGCCAGCAGCTGGACAGGGGGTCAGCCCCAGCATTTT. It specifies CASSWTGGQPQHF.

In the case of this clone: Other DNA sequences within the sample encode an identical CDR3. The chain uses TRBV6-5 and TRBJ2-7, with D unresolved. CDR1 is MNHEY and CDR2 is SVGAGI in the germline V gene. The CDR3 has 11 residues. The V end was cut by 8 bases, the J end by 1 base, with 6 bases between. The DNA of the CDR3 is TGTGCCAGCCGGTCATCCTACGAGCAGTACTTC. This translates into CASRSSYEQYF.

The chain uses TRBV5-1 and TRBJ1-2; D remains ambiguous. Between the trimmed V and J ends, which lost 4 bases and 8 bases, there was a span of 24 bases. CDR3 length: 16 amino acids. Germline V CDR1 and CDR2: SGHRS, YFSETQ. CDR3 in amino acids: CASSLGDGSSSQGYTF. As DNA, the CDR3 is TGCGCCAGCAGCCTTGGTGATGGCTCCTCATCGCAAGGCTACACCTTC. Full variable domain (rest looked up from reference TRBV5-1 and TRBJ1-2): KAGVTQTPRYLIKTRGQQVTLSCSPISGHRSVSWYQQTPGQGLQFLFEYFSETQRNKGNFPGRFSGRQFSNSRSEMNVSTLELGDSALYLCASSLGDGSSSQGYTFGSGTRLTVV.

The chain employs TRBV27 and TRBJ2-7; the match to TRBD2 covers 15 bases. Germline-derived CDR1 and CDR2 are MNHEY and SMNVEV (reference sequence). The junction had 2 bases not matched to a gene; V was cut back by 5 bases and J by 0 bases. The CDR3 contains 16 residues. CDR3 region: CASSRTSGGASYEQYF. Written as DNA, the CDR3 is TGTGCCAGCAGTCGGACTAGCGGGGGGGCCTCCTACGAGCAGTACTTC.

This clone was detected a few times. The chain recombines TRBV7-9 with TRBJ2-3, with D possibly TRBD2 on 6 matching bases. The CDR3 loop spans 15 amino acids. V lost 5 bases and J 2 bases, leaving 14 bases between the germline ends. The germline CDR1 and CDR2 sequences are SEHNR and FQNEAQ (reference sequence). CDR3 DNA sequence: TGTGCCAGCAGCCCCGACCTAGCGACCACAGATACGCAGTATTTT. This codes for CASSPDLATTDTQYF.